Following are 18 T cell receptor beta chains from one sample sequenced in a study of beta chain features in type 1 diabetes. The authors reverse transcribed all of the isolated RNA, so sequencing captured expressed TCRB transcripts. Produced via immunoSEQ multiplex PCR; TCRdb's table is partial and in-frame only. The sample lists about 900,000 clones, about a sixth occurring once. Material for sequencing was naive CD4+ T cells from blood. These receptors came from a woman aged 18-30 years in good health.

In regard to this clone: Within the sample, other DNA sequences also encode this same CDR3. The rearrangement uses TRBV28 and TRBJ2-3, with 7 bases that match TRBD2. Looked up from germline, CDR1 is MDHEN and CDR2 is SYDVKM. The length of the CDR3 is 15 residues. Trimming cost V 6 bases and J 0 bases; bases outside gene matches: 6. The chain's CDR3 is CASRPSGSSTDTQYF. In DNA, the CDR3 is TGTGCCAGCAGACCTAGCGGCTCTAGCACAGATACGCAGTATTTT.

CDR3 sequence (DNA): TGTGCCACCAGGACCGGGACTAGTCTGGCAGATACGCAGTATTTT. It is translated as CATRTGTSLADTQYF. V and J are TRBV15 and TRBJ2-3; TRBD2 aligns across 8 bases. CDR1 and CDR2 (germline): LNHNV, YYDKDF (reference sequence). There are 15 residues in the CDR3. The junction had 9 bases not matched to a gene; V was cut back by 6 bases and J by 4 bases.

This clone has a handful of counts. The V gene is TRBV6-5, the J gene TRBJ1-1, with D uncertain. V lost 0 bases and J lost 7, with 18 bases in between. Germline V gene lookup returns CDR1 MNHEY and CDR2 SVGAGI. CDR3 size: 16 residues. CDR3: CASSYSLSPLTGEAFF. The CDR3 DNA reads TGTGCCAGCAGTTACTCTTTATCCCCCTTGACTGGTGAAGCTTTCTTT.

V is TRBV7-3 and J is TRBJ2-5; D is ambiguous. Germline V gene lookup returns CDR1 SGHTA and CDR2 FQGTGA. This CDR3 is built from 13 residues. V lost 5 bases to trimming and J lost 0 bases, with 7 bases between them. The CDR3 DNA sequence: TGTGCCAGCAGCACGACGTACCAAGAGACCCAGTACTTC. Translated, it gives CASSTTYQETQYF.

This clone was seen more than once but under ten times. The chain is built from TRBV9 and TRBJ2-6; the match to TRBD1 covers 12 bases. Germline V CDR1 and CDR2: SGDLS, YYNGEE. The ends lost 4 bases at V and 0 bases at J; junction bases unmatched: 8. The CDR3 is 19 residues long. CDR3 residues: CASSLPGQGASSGANVLTF. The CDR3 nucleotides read TGTGCCAGCAGCCTTCCGGGACAGGGGGCCTCCTCTGGGGCCAACGTCCTGACTTTC. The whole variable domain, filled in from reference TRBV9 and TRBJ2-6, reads DSGVTQTPKHLITATGQRVTLRCSPRSGDLSVYWYQQSLDQGLQFLIQYYNGEERAKGNILERFSAQQFPDLHSELNLSSLELGDSALYFCASSLPGQGASSGANVLTFGAGSRLTVL.

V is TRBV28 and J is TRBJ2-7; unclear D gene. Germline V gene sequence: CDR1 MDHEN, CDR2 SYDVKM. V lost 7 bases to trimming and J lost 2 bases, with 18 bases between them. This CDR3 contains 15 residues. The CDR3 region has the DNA TGTGCCAGCATTCCACACGTCGAGGATACCTACGAGCAGTACTTC. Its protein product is CASIPHVEDTYEQYF.

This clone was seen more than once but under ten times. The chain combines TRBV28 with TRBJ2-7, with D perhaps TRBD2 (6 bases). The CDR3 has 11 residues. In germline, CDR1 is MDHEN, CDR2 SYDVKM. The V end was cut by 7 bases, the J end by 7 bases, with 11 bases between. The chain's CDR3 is CASTAGREQYF. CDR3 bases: TGTGCCAGCACGGCAGGGAGGGAGCAGTACTTC.

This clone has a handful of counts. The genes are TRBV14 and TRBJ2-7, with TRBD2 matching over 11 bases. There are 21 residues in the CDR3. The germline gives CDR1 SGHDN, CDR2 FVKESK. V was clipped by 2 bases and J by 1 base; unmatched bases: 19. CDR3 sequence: CASSQRTGGRLAGGGSYEQYF. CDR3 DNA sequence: TGTGCCAGCAGCCAAAGGACAGGTGGTCGCCTAGCGGGAGGAGGATCCTACGAGCAGTACTTC.

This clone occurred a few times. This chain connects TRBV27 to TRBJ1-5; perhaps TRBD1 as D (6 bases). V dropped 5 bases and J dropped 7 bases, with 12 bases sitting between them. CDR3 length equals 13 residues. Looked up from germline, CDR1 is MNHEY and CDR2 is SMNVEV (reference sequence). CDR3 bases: TGTGCCAGCAGTATACAGGGTCGGCAGCCCCAGCATTTT. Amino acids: CASSIQGRQPQHF.

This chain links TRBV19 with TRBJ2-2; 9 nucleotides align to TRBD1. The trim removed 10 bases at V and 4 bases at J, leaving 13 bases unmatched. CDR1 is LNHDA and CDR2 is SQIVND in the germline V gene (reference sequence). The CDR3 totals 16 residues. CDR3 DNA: TGTGCCACCTACGCCTCCGGGACAGGGTTCACCGGGGAGCTGTTTTTT. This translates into CATYASGTGFTGELFF.

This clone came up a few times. Here the CDR3 reads CASSPGPSTETQYF. CDR3 DNA sequence: TGCGCCAGCAGCCCGGGCCCTTCGACGGAGACCCAGTACTTC. The chain recombines TRBV5-1 with TRBJ2-5; D remains unclear. Trimming left V 4 bases short and J 5 bases short, with 15 bases between. CDR3 length: 14 amino acids. Per germline, CDR1 SGHRS and CDR2 YFSETQ.

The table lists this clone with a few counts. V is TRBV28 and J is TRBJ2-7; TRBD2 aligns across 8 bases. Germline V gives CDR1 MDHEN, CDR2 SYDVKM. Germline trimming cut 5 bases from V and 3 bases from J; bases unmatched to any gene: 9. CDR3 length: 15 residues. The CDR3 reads CASSTGGGFNYEQYF. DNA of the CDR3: TGTGCCAGCAGTACCGGGGGGGGTTTCAACTACGAGCAGTACTTC.

The CDR3 loop is CASSVGPENTEAFF. The CDR3 nucleotides are TGTGCCAGCAGCGTCGGCCCGGAGAACACTGAAGCTTTCTTT. The chain recombines TRBV9 with TRBJ1-1, with D unclear. CDR1 is SGDLS and CDR2 is YYNGEE in the germline V gene. The CDR3 runs to 14 residues. The V end lost 2 bases, the J end lost 1 base, and 9 bases lay between the germline ends.

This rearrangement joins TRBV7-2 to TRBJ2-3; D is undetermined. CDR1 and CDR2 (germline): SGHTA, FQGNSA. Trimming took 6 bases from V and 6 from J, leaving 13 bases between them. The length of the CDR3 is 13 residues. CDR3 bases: TGTGCCAGCAGAGGCGGCCTCGTGGATACGCAGTATTTT. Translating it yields CASRGGLVDTQYF.

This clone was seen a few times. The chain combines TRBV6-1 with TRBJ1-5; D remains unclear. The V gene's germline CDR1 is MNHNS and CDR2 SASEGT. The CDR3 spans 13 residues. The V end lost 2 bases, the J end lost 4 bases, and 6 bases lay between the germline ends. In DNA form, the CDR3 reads TGTGCCAGCAGTGAACTAAGGAATCAGCCCCAGCATTTT. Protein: CASSELRNQPQHF.

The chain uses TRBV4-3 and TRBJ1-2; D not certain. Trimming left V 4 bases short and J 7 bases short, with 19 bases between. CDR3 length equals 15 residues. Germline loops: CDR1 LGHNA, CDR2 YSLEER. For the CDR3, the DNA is TGCGCCAGCAGCCGCACTGATCCTGCCTATACTGGCTACACCTTC. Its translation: CASSRTDPAYTGYTF.

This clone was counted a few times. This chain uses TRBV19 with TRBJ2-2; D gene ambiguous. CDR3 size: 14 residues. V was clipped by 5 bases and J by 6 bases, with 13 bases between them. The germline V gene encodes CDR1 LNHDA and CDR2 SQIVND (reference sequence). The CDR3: CASSVVRSSGELFF. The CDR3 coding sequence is TGTGCCAGTAGTGTGGTCCGGTCCTCCGGGGAGCTGTTTTTT.

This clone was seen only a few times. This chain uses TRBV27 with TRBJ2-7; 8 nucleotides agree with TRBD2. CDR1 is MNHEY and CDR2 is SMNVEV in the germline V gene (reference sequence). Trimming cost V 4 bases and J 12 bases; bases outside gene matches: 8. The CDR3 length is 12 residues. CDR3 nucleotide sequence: TGTGCCAGCAGTTCTAGCGGGTGGTTTTGGTACTTC. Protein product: CASSSSGWFWYF.